These 17 T cell receptor beta chains share one sample of origin, sequenced in a study of cytomegalovirus exposure and HLA in healthy donors. The PCR ran on 60 Vbeta and 13 Jbeta primers. Measured with immunoSEQ multiplex PCR; TCRdb has only the in-frame clones, and not every one. The sample has some 180,000 clones, 65% to 85% seen once; the top ten hold more than 1.5%. Sequences were obtained from PBMCs. These receptors came from a man aged 40-49 years in good health and CMV-seropositive.

A word on this clone: Other DNA variants within this sample encode the same CDR3. The chain uses TRBV20-1 and TRBJ2-3; D unresolved. The CDR3 totals 11 residues. Germline loops: CDR1 DFQATT, CDR2 SNEGSKA (reference sequence). Trimming pared 3 bases from V and 4 bases from J, leaving 5 bases between. DNA of the CDR3: TGCAGTGCTAGGCGCTCAGATACGCAGTATTTT. Encoded protein: CSARRSDTQYF.

This clone was detected once. V and J are TRBV10-2 and TRBJ2-1; 13 positions agree with TRBD2. There are 14 residues in the CDR3. The V gene end was trimmed by 7 bases and the J gene end by 7 bases; junction bases not matched to a gene: 4. CDR1 is WSHSY, CDR2 SAAADI, per germline. In nucleotides, the CDR3 is TGCGCCAGCATCCCGGGACTAGCGGGAAATGAGCAGTTCTTC. It is translated as CASIPGLAGNEQFF.

The chain has TRBV6-5 and TRBJ2-3; the D is unclear. This CDR3 contains 11 residues. Trimming took off 6 bases at V and 7 bases at J, with 8 bases between the two ends. The germline CDR1 and CDR2 sequences are MNHEY and SVGAGI. CDR3 region: CASRNTHTQYF. The CDR3 coding sequence is TGTGCCAGCAGAAATACTCATACGCAGTATTTT.

The CDR3 DNA reads as TGTGCCAGCAGTGGCAGTTCGAACACCGGGGAGCTGTTTTTT. Translating it yields CASSGSSNTGELFF. The V call is TRBV6-5, the J call TRBJ2-2; D unresolved. The CDR3 has 14 amino acids. Germline CDR1 MNHEY, CDR2 SVGAGI. Trimming took 5 bases from V and 0 from J, leaving 7 bases between them.

DNA of the CDR3: TGTGCCAGCAGTTTAGGGGACAGGGTTGGCTACACCTTC. Translation gives CASSLGDRVGYTF. The chain links TRBV28 to TRBJ1-2; 9 bases fit TRBD1. The CDR3 length is 13 residues. V lost 2 bases to trimming and J lost 7 bases; unmatched junction nucleotides: 2. Germline assignment: CDR1 MDHEN and CDR2 SYDVKM.

The rearrangement uses TRBV1 and TRBJ2-1; the DNA was not used to check the table's D call, TRBD2. TRBV1 is a listed pseudogene. The CDR3 is made up of 16 amino acids. CDR3 DNA: TGCACCAGCAGCCAATTTAGCGGGAGAGTGGGTAATGAGCAGTTCTTC. Its protein product is CTSSQFSGRVGNEQFF.

This chain connects TRBV18 to TRBJ2-1; the D gene is possibly TRBD1 (6 bases). This CDR3 is built from 13 residues. The V end was cut by 3 bases, the J end by 7 bases, with 10 bases between. CDR1 is KGHSH and CDR2 is LQKENI in the germline V gene. The CDR3 coding sequence is TGTGCCAGCTCACCGAAAGACAGGAATGAGCAGTTCTTC. This translates into CASSPKDRNEQFF.

This clone was counted a few times. The V gene is TRBV5-6, the J gene TRBJ2-1, with 9 positions matching TRBD2. The J segment lost 6 bases and the V segment lost 3 bases, leaving 16 bases of the junction unmatched. The CDR3 covers 18 residues. The V gene's germline CDR1 is SGHDT and CDR2 YYEEEE. The CDR3, as DNA: TGTGCCAGCAGCTCCAGGTTAGGGACTAGCTTGATCCCCAATGAGCAGTTCTTC. The encoded protein is CASSSRLGTSLIPNEQFF.

The J gene is TRBJ2-7, the V gene TRBV29-1, with 7 nucleotides matching TRBD1. V lost 0 bases, J lost 3 bases, and 8 bases stayed unmatched. The CDR3 runs to 15 residues. Germline assignment: CDR1 SQVTM and CDR2 ANQGSEA. The CDR3 coding sequence is TGCAGCGTTGAAGATCGTTTGGGGGACAGCTACGAGCAGTACTTC. Amino acid sequence: CSVEDRLGDSYEQYF.

The V gene is TRBV4-1, the J gene TRBJ1-1; 7 nucleotides agree with TRBD1. The ends lost 0 bases at V and 0 bases at J; junction bases unmatched: 10. The CDR3 has 18 amino acids. Germline V gene sequence: CDR1 MGHRA, CDR2 YSYEKL. As DNA, the CDR3 is TGCGCCAGCAGCCAAGATCGCCCGCAGGGGGGAGTGAACACTGAAGCTTTCTTT. It specifies CASSQDRPQGGVNTEAFF.

V usage is TRBV6-1 and J usage is TRBJ1-1, with 7 bases fitting TRBD1. With V trimmed by 6 bases and J by 1 base, 5 bases remained unmatched. The CDR3 length is 14 residues. The germline gives CDR1 MNHNS, CDR2 SASEGT. The CDR3 loop is CASRGTAKNTEAFF. The CDR3 DNA reads as TGTGCCAGCAGGGGGACAGCGAAGAACACTGAAGCTTTCTTT.

This sequence joins TRBV28 and TRBJ2-1; perhaps TRBD1 as D (6 bases). The V and J ends lost 6 bases and 5 bases respectively, with 20 bases between them. The CDR3 sequence is 16 residues long. Germline CDR1 MDHEN, CDR2 SYDVKM. CDR3 coding DNA: TGTGCCAGCAGCCCAGGGGTCGGCAGGGCTAACAATGAGCAGTTCTTC. Its protein product is CASSPGVGRANNEQFF.

J is TRBJ2-5 and V is TRBV11-2, with a tentative D call TRBD2 (5 bases). Germline loops: CDR1 SGHAT, CDR2 FQNNGV. V was clipped by 5 bases and J by 7 bases, with 8 bases between them. This CDR3 spans 11 amino acids. This CDR3 reads CASSAGGTQYF. CDR3 in DNA: TGTGCCAGCAGCGCCGGAGGGACCCAGTACTTC.

The CDR3 reads CAWSQAEEQFF. The CDR3 region has the DNA TGTGCCTGGAGTCAAGCGGAAGAGCAGTTCTTC. The chain recombines TRBV30 with TRBJ2-1, with a tentative D call TRBD2 (5 bases). Per the germline V gene, CDR1 is GTSNPN and CDR2 is SVGIG (reference sequence). Between the trimmed V and J ends, which lost 2 bases and 10 bases, there was a span of 9 bases. This CDR3 spans 11 amino acids.

This chain connects TRBV27 to TRBJ2-5; tentatively, D is TRBD2 (6 bases). The better agreement between TRBJ2-7 and the DNA end casts doubt on the J call. Per the germline V gene, CDR1 is MNHEY and CDR2 is SMNVEV (reference sequence). This CDR3 contains 13 residues. The CDR3 DNA is TGTGCCAGCAGTATTCGGGAGAAGTCCGAGCAGTACTTC. Protein: CASSIREKSEQYF.

The chain uses TRBV23-1 and TRBJ1-1; D perhaps matches TRBD1 (6 bases). TRBV23-1 is an ORF for which the function is uncertain. The CDR3 length is 14 residues. V was cut by 6 bases and J by 4 bases, with 15 bases left in between. Written as DNA, the CDR3 is TGCGCCAGCAGGCCTACAGGGAGGGGCACTGAAGCTTTCTTT. Residues: CASRPTGRGTEAFF.

The chain is built from TRBV30 and TRBJ1-5; no clear D. The CDR3 has 13 amino acids. The germline gives CDR1 GTSNPN, CDR2 SVGIG (reference sequence). Trimming left V 1 base short and J 3 bases short, with 7 bases between. CDR3: CAWSAGINQPQHF. CDR3 coding DNA: TGTGCCTGGAGTGCAGGAATCAATCAGCCCCAGCATTTT.